The next 22 T cell receptor beta chains were all read from a single sample in a study of T cells in Graves' hyperthyroidism and ophthalmopathy. RNA transcripts provided the source from which TCR beta CDR3 regions were amplified. When the TCR CDR3 underwent first-round RT-PCR, the HTBI primer set was used. TCRdb reprocessed the multiplex PCR reads via MiXCR and lists one record per CDR3 protein. The sample yields around 600,000 distinct CDR3 sequences, 14% seen once. Sequencing was done on a sample of blood. Receptor source: a young woman with Graves' ophthalmopathy.

The chain has TRBV30 and TRBJ2-2; D gene unclear. The CDR3 extends over 13 amino acids. V gave up 5 bases and J gave up 1 base, with 8 bases separating them. CDR1 and CDR2 (germline): GTSNPN, SVGIG (reference sequence). The CDR3, as DNA: TGTGCCTGGCAGAAGGTGAACACCGGGGAGCTGTTTTTT. This translates into CAWQKVNTGELFF.

This clonotype was observed a few times. The chain joins TRBV4-3 to TRBJ2-7; 7 positions agree with TRBD1. V lost 3 bases, J lost 6 bases, and 5 bases stayed unmatched. Germline lookup yields CDR1 LGHNA and CDR2 YSLEER. CDR3 length: 13 amino acids. The CDR3 sequence: CASSHPTGAEQYF. The CDR3 region has the DNA TGCGCCAGCAGCCACCCCACAGGGGCCGAGCAGTACTTC.

The chain carries TRBV27 and TRBJ2-7; tentatively, D is TRBD1 (6 bases). There are 15 residues in the CDR3. Deletions cut 4 bases from V and 4 bases from J, with 17 bases between. Germline V gene data show CDR1 as MNHEY and CDR2 as SMNVEV (reference sequence). The CDR3 is CASSSLDSKGYEQYF. In DNA, the CDR3 is TGTGCCAGCAGTTCATTGGACAGTAAAGGGTACGAGCAGTACTTC.

This clonotype appeared many times. The CDR3, as DNA: TGTGCCAGCAGTTCCGGACTAGCGGGGCCCTCCTACGAGCAGTACTTC. Translated, it gives CASSSGLAGPSYEQYF. The chain has TRBV28 and TRBJ2-7, with 12 bases identical to TRBD2. From germline, CDR1 is MDHEN and CDR2 SYDVKM. The trim removed 4 bases at V and 0 bases at J, leaving 4 bases unmatched. There are 16 residues in the CDR3.

This clonotype was recorded at least ten times. The rearrangement joins TRBV20-1 to TRBJ2-5; perhaps TRBD2 as D (5 bases). The CDR3 loop spans 14 amino acids. The V gene's germline CDR1 is DFQATT and CDR2 SNEGSKA (reference sequence). Deletions cut 0 bases from V and 5 bases from J, with 13 bases between. CDR3 in amino acids: CSAREDGVMETQYF. The CDR3 coding sequence is TGCAGTGCTAGAGAGGACGGGGTGATGGAGACCCAGTACTTC.

This clonotype was detected ten times or more. The chain employs TRBV7-8 and TRBJ2-1; 8 nucleotides align to TRBD2. The length of the CDR3 is 15 residues. The V gene end was trimmed by 5 bases and the J gene end by 6 bases; junction bases not matched to a gene: 9. CDR1 and CDR2 (germline): SGHVS, FQNEAQ. The CDR3, as DNA: TGTGCCAGCAGCACCCTGCGGACTAGCCCCAATGAGCAGTTCTTC. Translating gives CASSTLRTSPNEQFF.

This chain links TRBV20-1 with TRBJ2-3; 11 nucleotides line up with TRBD2. CDR1 is DFQATT, CDR2 SNEGSKA, per germline (reference sequence). Germline trimming cut 7 bases from V and 5 bases from J; bases unmatched to any gene: 5. The CDR3 consists of 13 residues. CDR3 DNA sequence: TGCAGTGTAGCGGGAGGGCCGGGAGATACGCAGTATTTT. This codes for CSVAGGPGDTQYF.

This clonotype was seen many times. This CDR3 is CASSGQPGRHTEAFF. CDR3 coding DNA: TGTGCCAGTAGTGGCCAGCCAGGGCGGCACACTGAAGCTTTCTTT. The rearrangement joins TRBV19 to TRBJ1-1, with D perhaps matching TRBD1 (5 bases). The CDR3 has 15 residues. Looked up from germline, CDR1 is LNHDA and CDR2 is SQIVND (reference sequence). Trimming removed 5 bases at V and 3 bases at J, with 16 bases between.

The gene calls are TRBV7-9 and TRBJ2-6; no definite D call. The V gene lost 6 bases and the J gene lost 4 bases, with 13 bases spanning the gap. This CDR3 contains 15 residues. Looked up from germline, CDR1 is SEHNR and CDR2 is FQNEAQ (reference sequence). Here the CDR3 reads CASSLGPEGANVLTF. CDR3 nucleotides: TGTGCCAGCAGTCTAGGGCCCGAGGGGGCCAACGTCCTGACTTTC.

This clonotype occurred many times. The gene calls are TRBV20-1 and TRBJ2-3, with 13 bases fitting TRBD2. V trimming: 3 bases; J trimming: 1 base; junction bases outside the gene matches: 10. Germline V CDR1 and CDR2: DFQATT, SNEGSKA (reference sequence). The CDR3 runs 18 residues. This CDR3 is CSASPTSGRNYGTDTQYF. The DNA of the CDR3 is TGCAGTGCTAGCCCGACTAGCGGGAGGAATTATGGCACAGATACGCAGTATTTT.

The chain links TRBV18 to TRBJ2-2, with D possibly being TRBD1 (6 bases). Germline V gives CDR1 KGHSH, CDR2 LQKENI. Trimming left V 4 bases short and J 5 bases short, with 14 bases between. The CDR3 sequence is 15 residues long. CDR3 nucleotide sequence: TGTGCCAGCTCACTTACAGGGAGCGCGACCGGGGAGCTGTTTTTT. Its translation: CASSLTGSATGELFF. The whole variable domain, remainder taken from reference TRBV18 and TRBJ2-2, is NAGVMQNPRHLVRRRGQEARLRCSPMKGHSHVYWYRQLPEEGLKFMVYLQKENIIDESGMPKERFSAEFPKEGPSILRIQQVVRGDSAAYFCASSLTGSATGELFFGEGSRLTVL.

This clonotype was detected many times. This chain connects TRBV29-1 to TRBJ2-1; the match to TRBD2 covers 10 bases. The V gene end was trimmed by 5 bases and the J gene end by 7 bases; junction bases not matched to a gene: 14. The CDR3 consists of 16 residues. Germline V gene lookup returns CDR1 SQVTM and CDR2 ANQGSEA. CDR3 in amino acids: CSVRLAGASWVNEQFF. CDR3 in DNA: TGCAGCGTTCGGCTAGCGGGAGCCTCTTGGGTAAATGAGCAGTTCTTC.

This clonotype turned up a few times. This may come from a read error, since a much larger clone is one base off. The chain employs TRBV2 and TRBJ2-1; D is unclear. The CDR3 is made up of 14 amino acids. Germline V lookup: CDR1 SNHLY, CDR2 FYNNEI. The CDR3 sequence is CVSIWQSSYNEQFF. As DNA, the CDR3 is TGTGTCAGCATTTGGCAGAGCTCCTACAATGAGCAGTTCTTC.

This clonotype was observed a single time. The V gene is TRBV4-2, the J gene TRBJ2-7; 8 positions agree with TRBD1. The J segment lost 6 bases and the V segment lost 1 base, leaving 8 bases of the junction unmatched. CDR3 length equals 15 residues. The germline V gene has CDR1 LGHNA and CDR2 YNFKEQ. The CDR3 spells CASSQVARGQGEQYF. The CDR3 nucleotides are TGTGCCAGCAGCCAAGTAGCCAGGGGGCAGGGCGAGCAGTACTTC.

In this sample, this clonotype turned up many times. The V call is TRBV3-1, the J call TRBJ2-1, with 16 nucleotides matching TRBD2. Germline loops: CDR1 LGHDT, CDR2 YNNKEL (reference sequence). CDR3 length equals 17 residues. V dropped 5 bases and J dropped 4; count of bases not matched to a gene: 5. The CDR3 DNA reads TGTGCCAGCAGCGGGACTAGCGGGAGGGCCCGGTACAATGAGCAGTTCTTC. Its protein product is CASSGTSGRARYNEQFF.

This clonotype was observed once. This may stem from a read error, because a much larger clone lies one nucleotide away. This chain joins TRBV2 and TRBJ2-3, with TRBD2 matching over 9 bases. The CDR3 runs 15 residues. J was trimmed by 4 bases and V by 4 bases; bases with no gene match: 6. The V gene's germline CDR1 is SNHLY and CDR2 FYNNEI. In DNA form, the CDR3 reads TGTGCCAGCAGTGTCCATAGCGGGAGTGCAGATACGCAGTATTTT. It is translated as CASSVHSGSADTQYF.

This clonotype appeared many times. The CDR3, as DNA: TGTGCCAGCAGTTCGGACAGAGCCGACACAGATACGCAGTATTTT. This codes for CASSSDRADTDTQYF. The rearrangement uses TRBV28 and TRBJ2-3; D perhaps matches TRBD1 (6 bases). CDR1 MDHEN and CDR2 SYDVKM come from the germline V gene. This CDR3 spans 15 amino acids. The V end lost 4 bases, the J end lost 2 bases, and 13 bases lay between the germline ends.

This clonotype was observed at least ten times. V is TRBV28 and J is TRBJ2-7; 7 positions match TRBD1. CDR1 and CDR2 from the germline V gene are MDHEN and SYDVKM. V shed 5 bases, J shed 2 bases, and the junction held 6 bases outside the gene matches. This CDR3 is 14 amino acids long. The CDR3 loop reads CASSKWTGPYEQYF. The CDR3 DNA reads as TGTGCCAGCAGTAAATGGACAGGCCCCTACGAGCAGTACTTC.

This chain connects TRBV10-3 to TRBJ1-1, with D uncertain. The length of the CDR3 is 11 residues. V shed 4 bases and J shed 8 bases, with 8 bases lying between them. Germline-derived CDR1 and CDR2 are ENHRY and SYGVKD. In DNA form, the CDR3 reads TGTGCCATCAGTGTTGGCAGGGAAGCTTTCTTT. Protein sequence: CAISVGREAFF.

This clonotype was seen at least ten times. V usage is TRBV2 and J usage is TRBJ1-5; 9 bases fit TRBD1. The J segment lost 4 bases and the V segment lost 6 bases, leaving 7 bases of the junction unmatched. This CDR3 comprises 15 residues. Germline V CDR1 and CDR2: SNHLY, FYNNEI. CDR3 nucleotide sequence: TGTGCCAGCAGCGGAGGGACAGGGCGAAATCAGCCCCAGCATTTT. It codes for CASSGGTGRNQPQHF.

Points on this clonotype: Given a much more abundant clone one base away, this may be a read error. The chain uses TRBV2 and TRBJ1-5; 8 bases line up with TRBD1. This CDR3 comprises 14 residues. Germline V lookup: CDR1 SNHLY, CDR2 FYNNEI. V was pared by 6 bases and J by 3 bases, with 4 bases of the junction left unmatched. The CDR3, as DNA: TGTGCCAGCAGAGGACAGGGTCCCAATCAGCCCCAGCATTTT. Residues: CASRGQGPNQPQHF. Full variable domain (missing parts from reference TRBV2 and TRBJ1-5): EPEVTQTPSHQVTQMGQEVILRCVPISNHLYFYWYRQILGQKVEFLVSFYNNEISEKSEIFDDQFSVERPDGSNFTLKIRSTKLEDSAMYFCASRGQGPNQPQHFGDGTRLSIL.

This clonotype occurred a few times. The rearrangement uses TRBV7-6 and TRBJ2-3; perhaps D is TRBD1 or TRBD2 (5 bases each). The CDR3 spans 16 residues. Germline loops: CDR1 SGHVS, CDR2 FNYEAQ. V shed 3 bases and J shed 0 bases, with 13 bases lying between them. The CDR3 DNA is TGTGCCAGCAGCTTTAGGGGACGGACAAGCACAGATACGCAGTATTTT. Protein: CASSFRGRTSTDTQYF.